Listed below are T cell receptor beta chains from one sample, sequenced in a study of cytomegalovirus exposure and HLA in healthy donors. The data were produced by immunoSEQ multiplex PCR, yet TCRdb's version contains in-frame clones alone and is incomplete. The table has fewer than 200,000 clones, 80% seen once. Material for sequencing was PBMCs. The source of these receptors is a man aged 18-30 years in good health and CMV-seropositive. CDR3s include the opening cysteine and the closing phenylalanine or tryptophan. The D gene is left open where the match is weak. Expanded clones are given a class, and other clones once, few, many or no size at all.

cdr3_aa cdr3_nt clone_size j_call d_call v_call
CASSGGQNYGYTF TGTGCCAGCAGCGGAGGACAGAACTATGGCTACACCTTC few TRBJ1-2 . TRBV5-4
CASSYGGLNTEAFF TGTGCCAGCAGTTACGGGGGCTTGAACACTGAAGCTTTCTTT once TRBJ1-1 . TRBV6-5
CASSSDREVYEQYF TGCGCCAGCAGCTCGGACAGGGAGGTTTACGAGCAGTACTTC . TRBJ2-7 TRBD1 TRBV5-1
CASSQDGSGGLSTDTQYF TGTGCCAGCAGCCAAGATGGTAGTGGCGGACTAAGCACAGATACGCAGTATTTT few TRBJ2-3 . TRBV4-2
CASSPLSTQTQYF TGTGCCAGTAGCCCTCTCTCCACACAGACCCAGTACTTC . TRBJ2-5 . TRBV19
CASGWGGTQPQHF TGTGCCAGTGGATGGGGGGGCACTCAGCCCCAGCATTTT . TRBJ1-5 . TRBV7-6
CASSDRDRVLTNEKLFF TGTGCCAGCAGCGACAGGGACAGGGTGTTGACTAATGAAAAACTGTTTTTT . TRBJ1-4 TRBD1 TRBV5-4
CASMKAGGDQPQHF TGTGCCAGCATGAAGGCCGGCGGAGACCAGCCCCAGCATTTT . TRBJ1-5 . TRBV27
CAWSQNRVATIYF TGTGCCTGGAGCCAAAACAGGGTCGCCACCATATATTTT once TRBJ1-3 . TRBV30
CASSLEQAEAFF TGTGCCAGCAGCTTGGAACAGGCTGAAGCTTTCTTT . TRBJ1-1 . TRBV5-4
CALSRDRWDNSPLHF TGTGCCTTGTCCAGGGATCGATGGGATAATTCACCCCTCCACTTT . TRBJ1-6 . TRBV30
CASSPDSYEQYF TGTGCCAGCAGCCCAGACAGCTACGAGCAGTACTTC . TRBJ2-7 . TRBV11-1
CAWSPGTGEAFF TGTGCCTGGAGTCCGGGGACAGGAGAAGCTTTCTTT . TRBJ1-1 TRBD1 TRBV30
CASSAYQPSSTEQFF TGTGCCAGCAGCGCATACCAGCCCTCTAGTACTGAGCAGTTCTTC . TRBJ2-1 . TRBV6-1
CAISELEGASNDF TGTGCCATCAGTGAGTTAGAGGGGGCGAGTAACGACTTC . TRBJ2-7 TRBD1 TRBV10-3
CASSLGTGGMGGYTF TGTGCCAGCAGTTTAGGGACAGGGGGAATGGGTGGCTACACCTTC . TRBJ1-2 TRBD1 TRBV27
CASSYGGWNEQFF TGTGCCAGCAGTTACGGCGGGTGGAATGAGCAGTTCTTC . TRBJ2-1 . TRBV6-5
CATAGDSSPLHF TGTGCCACGGCAGGGGATAGCTCACCCCTCCACTTT few TRBJ1-6 . TRBV19
CASSFSDTLYGYTF TGTGCCAGCAGCTTCTCGGACACACTCTATGGCTACACCTTC . TRBJ1-2 . TRBV7-8
CASSSPSQGGWGYTF TGTGCCAGCAGTTCCCCTTCACAGGGGGGCTGGGGCTACACCTTC . TRBJ1-2 TRBD1 TRBV27
CASSLSNQPQHF TGTGCCAGCAGCCTATCCAATCAGCCCCAGCATTTT few TRBJ1-5 . TRBV7-9
CASSAFNRDSNGYTF TGTGCCAGCAGCGCCTTTAACAGGGATTCGAACGGCTACACCTTC . TRBJ1-2 . TRBV5-8
CASSTRTSGGAAGELFF TGTGCCAGCTCCACCCGGACTAGCGGGGGGGCCGCCGGGGAGCTGTTTTTT . TRBJ2-2 TRBD2 TRBV18
CASSEVGRLVTDTQYF TGTGCCAGCAGTGAAGTGGGCAGGTTGGTCACAGATACGCAGTATTTT few TRBJ2-3 . TRBV6-1
CASSLVRLAVYSEQFF TGTGCCAGCAGCTTAGTTAGGCTAGCGGTGTATAGTGAGCAGTTCTTC . TRBJ2-1 TRBD2 TRBV7-2
CASSYKEMNTEAFF TGTGCCAGCAGTTACAAGGAGATGAACACTGAAGCTTTCTTT few TRBJ1-1 . TRBV6-5